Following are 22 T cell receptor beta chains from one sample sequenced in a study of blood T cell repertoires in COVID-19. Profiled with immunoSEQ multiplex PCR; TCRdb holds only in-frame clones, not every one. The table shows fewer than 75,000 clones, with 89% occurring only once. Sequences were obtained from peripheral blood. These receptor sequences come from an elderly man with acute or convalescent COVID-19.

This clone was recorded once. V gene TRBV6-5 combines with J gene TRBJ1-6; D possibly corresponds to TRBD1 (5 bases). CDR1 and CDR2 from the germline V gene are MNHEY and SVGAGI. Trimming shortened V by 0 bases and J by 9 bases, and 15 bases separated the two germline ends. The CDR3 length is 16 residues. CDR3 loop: CASSYSGQQESSPLHF. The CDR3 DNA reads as TGTGCCAGCAGTTACTCAGGACAACAGGAAAGTTCACCCCTCCACTTT.

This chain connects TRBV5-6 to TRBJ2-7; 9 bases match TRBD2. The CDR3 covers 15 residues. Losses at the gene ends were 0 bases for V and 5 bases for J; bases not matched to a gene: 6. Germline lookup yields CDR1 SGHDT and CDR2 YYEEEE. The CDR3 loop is CASSLDIAGAHEQYF. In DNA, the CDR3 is TGTGCCAGCAGCTTGGATATAGCGGGAGCGCACGAGCAGTACTTC.

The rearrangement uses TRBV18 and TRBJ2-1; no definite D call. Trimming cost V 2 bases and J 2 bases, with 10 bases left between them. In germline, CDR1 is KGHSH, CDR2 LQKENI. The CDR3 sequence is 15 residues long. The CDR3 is CASSPGLPTYNEQFF. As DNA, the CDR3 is TGTGCCAGCTCACCAGGGCTTCCGACCTACAATGAGCAGTTCTTC. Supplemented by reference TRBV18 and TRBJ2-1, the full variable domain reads NAGVMQNPRHLVRRRGQEARLRCSPMKGHSHVYWYRQLPEEGLKFMVYLQKENIIDESGMPKERFSAEFPKEGPSILRIQQVVRGDSAAYFCASSPGLPTYNEQFFGPGTRLTVL.

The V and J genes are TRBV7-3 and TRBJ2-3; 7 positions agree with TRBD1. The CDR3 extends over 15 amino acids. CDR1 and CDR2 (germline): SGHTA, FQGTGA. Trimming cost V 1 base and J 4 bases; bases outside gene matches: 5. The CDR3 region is CASSLKTGAPDTQYF. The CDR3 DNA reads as TGTGCCAGCAGCTTAAAAACAGGGGCGCCAGATACGCAGTATTTT.

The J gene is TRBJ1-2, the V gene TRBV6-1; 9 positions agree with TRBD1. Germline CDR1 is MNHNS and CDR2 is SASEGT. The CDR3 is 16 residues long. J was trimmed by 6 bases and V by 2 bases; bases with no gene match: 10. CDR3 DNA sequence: TGTGCCAGCAGTGAAATTTTGTGGACAGGGGATCATGGCTACACCTTC. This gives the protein CASSEILWTGDHGYTF.

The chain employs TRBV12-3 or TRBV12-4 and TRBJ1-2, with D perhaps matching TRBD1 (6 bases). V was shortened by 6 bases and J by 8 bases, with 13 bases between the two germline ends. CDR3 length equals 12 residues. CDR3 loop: CASRDPGDGYTF. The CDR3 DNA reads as TGTGCCAGCAGGGACCCAGGGGACGGCTACACCTTC.

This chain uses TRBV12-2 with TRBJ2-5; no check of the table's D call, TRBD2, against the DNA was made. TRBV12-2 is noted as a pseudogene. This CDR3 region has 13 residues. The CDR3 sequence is CASRFPPEETQYF. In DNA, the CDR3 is TGTGCAAGTCGCTTTCCCCCCGAGGAGACCCAGTACTTC.

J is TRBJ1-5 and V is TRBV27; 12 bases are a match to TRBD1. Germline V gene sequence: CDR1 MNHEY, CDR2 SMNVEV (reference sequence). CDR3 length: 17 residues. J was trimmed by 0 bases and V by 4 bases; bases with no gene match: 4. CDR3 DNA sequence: TGTGCCAGCAGTTCCGCGGGACAGGGGGCTAGCAATCAGCCCCAGCATTTT. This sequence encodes CASSSAGQGASNQPQHF.

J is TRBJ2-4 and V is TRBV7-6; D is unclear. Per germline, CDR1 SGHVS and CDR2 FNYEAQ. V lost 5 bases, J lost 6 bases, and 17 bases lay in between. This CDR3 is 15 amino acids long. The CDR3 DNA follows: TGTGCCAGCAGCGTCCAATCATCCGCCGGAAACATTCAGTACTTC. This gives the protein CASSVQSSAGNIQYF. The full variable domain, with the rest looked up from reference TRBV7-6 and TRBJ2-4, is GAGVSQSPRYKVTKRGQDVALRCDPISGHVSLYWYRQALGQGPEFLTYFNYEAQQDKSGLPNDRFSAERPEGSISTLTIQRTEQRDSAMYRCASSVQSSAGNIQYFGAGTRLSVL.

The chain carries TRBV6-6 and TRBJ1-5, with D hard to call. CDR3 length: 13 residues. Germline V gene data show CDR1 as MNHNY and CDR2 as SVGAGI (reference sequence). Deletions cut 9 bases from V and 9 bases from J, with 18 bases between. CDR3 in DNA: TGTGCCAGTGATGGGAGGGCAGTTGGGCCCCAGCATTTT. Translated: CASDGRAVGPQHF.

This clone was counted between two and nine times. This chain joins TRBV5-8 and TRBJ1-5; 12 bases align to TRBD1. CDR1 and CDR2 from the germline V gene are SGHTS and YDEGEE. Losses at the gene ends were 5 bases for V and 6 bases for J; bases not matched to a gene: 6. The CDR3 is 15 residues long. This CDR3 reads CASSPGTGGSQPQHF. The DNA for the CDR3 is TGTGCCAGCAGTCCCGGGACAGGGGGCAGTCAGCCCCAGCATTTT.

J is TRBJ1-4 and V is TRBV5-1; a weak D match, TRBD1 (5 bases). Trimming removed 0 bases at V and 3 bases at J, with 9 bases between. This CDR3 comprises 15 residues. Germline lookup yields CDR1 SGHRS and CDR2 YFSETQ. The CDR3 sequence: CASSLGGGANEKLFF. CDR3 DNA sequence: TGCGCCAGCAGCTTGGGCGGGGGAGCTAATGAAAAACTGTTTTTT.

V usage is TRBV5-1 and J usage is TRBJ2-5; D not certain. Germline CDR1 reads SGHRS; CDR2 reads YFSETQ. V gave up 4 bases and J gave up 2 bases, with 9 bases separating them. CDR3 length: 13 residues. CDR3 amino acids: CASSPSSQETQYF. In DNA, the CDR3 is TGCGCCAGCAGCCCCTCCAGTCAAGAGACCCAGTACTTC.

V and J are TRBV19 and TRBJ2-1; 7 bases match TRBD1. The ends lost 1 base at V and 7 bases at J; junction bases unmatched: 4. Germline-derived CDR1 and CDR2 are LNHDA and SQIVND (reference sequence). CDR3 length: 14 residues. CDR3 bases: TGTGCCAGTAGTATAGGACAGGGTGTGAATGAGCAGTTCTTC. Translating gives CASSIGQGVNEQFF.

DNA of the CDR3: TGTGCCATCAGGCCGGGACAGGAGAACACTGAAGCTTTCTTT. Its translation is CAIRPGQENTEAFF. The genes are TRBV10-3 and TRBJ1-1; 8 nucleotides agree with TRBD1. Germline V gene data show CDR1 as ENHRY and CDR2 as SYGVKD. This CDR3 comprises 14 residues. With 6 bases clipped from V and 1 base from J, the junction kept 4 bases outside the gene matches.

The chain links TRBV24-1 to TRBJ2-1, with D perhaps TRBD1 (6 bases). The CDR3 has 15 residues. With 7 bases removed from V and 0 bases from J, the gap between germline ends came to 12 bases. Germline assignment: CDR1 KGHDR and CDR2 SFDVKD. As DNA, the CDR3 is TGTGCCACCAGCCGTTCAGGGGACTCCTACAATGAGCAGTTCTTC. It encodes CATSRSGDSYNEQFF.

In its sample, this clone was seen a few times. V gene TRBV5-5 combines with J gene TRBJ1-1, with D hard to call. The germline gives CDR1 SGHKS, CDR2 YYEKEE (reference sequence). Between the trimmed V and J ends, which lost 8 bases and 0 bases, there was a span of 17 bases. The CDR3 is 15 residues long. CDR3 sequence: CASNRAGGMNTEAFF. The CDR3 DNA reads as TGTGCCAGTAACCGAGCCGGAGGAATGAACACTGAAGCTTTCTTT.

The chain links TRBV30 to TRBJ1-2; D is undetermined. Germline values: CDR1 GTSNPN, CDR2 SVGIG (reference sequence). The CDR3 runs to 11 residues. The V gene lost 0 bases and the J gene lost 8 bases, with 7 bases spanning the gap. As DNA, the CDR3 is TGTGCCTGGAGTGTAGGGAGCGGCTACACCTTC. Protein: CAWSVGSGYTF. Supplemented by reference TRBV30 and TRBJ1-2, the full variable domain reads SQTIHQWPATLVQPVGSPLSLECTVEGTSNPNLYWYRQAAGRGLQLLFYSVGIGQISSEVPQNLSASRPQDRQFILSSKKLLLSDSGFYLCAWSVGSGYTFGSGTRLTVV.

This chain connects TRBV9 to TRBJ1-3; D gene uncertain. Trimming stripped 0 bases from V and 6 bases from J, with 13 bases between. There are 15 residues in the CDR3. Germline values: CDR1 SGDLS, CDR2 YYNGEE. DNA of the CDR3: TGTGCCAGCAGCGTAGGAGGTTTTAGCGAAAACACCATATATTTT. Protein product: CASSVGGFSENTIYF.

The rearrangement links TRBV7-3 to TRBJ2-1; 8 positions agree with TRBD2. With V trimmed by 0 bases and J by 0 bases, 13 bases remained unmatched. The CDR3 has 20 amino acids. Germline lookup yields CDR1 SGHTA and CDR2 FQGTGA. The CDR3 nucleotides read TGTGCCAGCAGCTTAACGTCAACTAGCGGACCTTTCTCCTCCTACAATGAGCAGTTCTTC. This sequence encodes CASSLTSTSGPFSSYNEQFF.

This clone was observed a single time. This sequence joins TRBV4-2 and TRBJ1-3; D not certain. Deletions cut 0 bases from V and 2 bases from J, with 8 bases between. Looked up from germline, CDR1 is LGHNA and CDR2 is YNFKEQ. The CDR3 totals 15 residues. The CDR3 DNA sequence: TGTGCCAGCAGCCAAGATGGAGTTGCTGGAAACACCATATATTTT. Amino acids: CASSQDGVAGNTIYF.

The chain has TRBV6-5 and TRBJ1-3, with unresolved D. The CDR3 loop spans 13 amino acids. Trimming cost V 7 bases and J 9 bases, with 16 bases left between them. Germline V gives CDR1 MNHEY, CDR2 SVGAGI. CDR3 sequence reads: CASTSRAGGTIYF. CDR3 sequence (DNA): TGTGCCAGCACCTCCCGGGCAGGAGGCACCATATATTTT.